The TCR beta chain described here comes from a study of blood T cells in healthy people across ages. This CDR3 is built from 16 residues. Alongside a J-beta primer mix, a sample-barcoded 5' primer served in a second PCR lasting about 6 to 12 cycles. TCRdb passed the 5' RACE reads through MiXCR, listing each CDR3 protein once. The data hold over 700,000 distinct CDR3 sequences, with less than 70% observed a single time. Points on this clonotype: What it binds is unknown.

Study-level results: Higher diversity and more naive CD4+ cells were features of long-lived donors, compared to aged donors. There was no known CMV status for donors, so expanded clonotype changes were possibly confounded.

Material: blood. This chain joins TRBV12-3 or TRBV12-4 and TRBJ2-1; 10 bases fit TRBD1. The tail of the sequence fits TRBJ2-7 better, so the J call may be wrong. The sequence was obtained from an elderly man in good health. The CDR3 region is CASSGTGDPSYNEQYF. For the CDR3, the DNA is TGTGCCAGCAGTGGGACAGGGGACCCCTCCTACAATGAGCAGTACTTC.